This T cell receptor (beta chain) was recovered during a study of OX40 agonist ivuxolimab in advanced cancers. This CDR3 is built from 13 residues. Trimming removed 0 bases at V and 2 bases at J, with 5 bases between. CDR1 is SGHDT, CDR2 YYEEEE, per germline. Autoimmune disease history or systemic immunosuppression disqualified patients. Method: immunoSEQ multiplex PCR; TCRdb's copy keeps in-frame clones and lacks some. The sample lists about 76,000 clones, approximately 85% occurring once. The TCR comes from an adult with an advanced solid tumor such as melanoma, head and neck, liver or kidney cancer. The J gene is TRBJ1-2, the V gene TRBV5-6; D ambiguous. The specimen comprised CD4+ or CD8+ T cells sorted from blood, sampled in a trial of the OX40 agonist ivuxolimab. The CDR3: CASSLGENYGYTF. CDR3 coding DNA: TGTGCCAGCAGCTTGGGGGAAAACTATGGCTACACCTTC.